The source of this T cell receptor beta chain is a study of T-cell reconstitution after alpha-beta-depleted transplantation in children (dated by TCRdb to 2016 to 2017). At the level of the whole study: T-cell immune reconstitution after TCRalphabeta/CD19-depleted allogeneic hematopoietic cell transplantation in children was quantitatively tracked in the study by means of TCR repertoire profiling.

The treatment or condition label here, explained by the study, means: allogeneic hematopoietic cell transplantation with graft depleted of TCRalphabeta T cells and CD19 B cells. The transplant recipients were children given TCRalphabeta/CD19-depleted allogeneic hematopoietic cell grafts. Libraries were prepared through PCR. Sequencing relied on an Illumina HiSeq 2500. TCR libraries were prepared with molecular barcoding, using unique molecular identifiers to normalize TCRbeta repertoire quantification. TCRdb took the public reads, trimmed them with fastp at Q25, ran MiXCR for clone calling and kept in-frame beta chains. Rows with a matching CDR3 protein are joined into one entry that keeps the most common DNA and genes. This sample is represented by approximately 240,000 distinct CDR3 sequences; approximately 10% of them were singletons. The ten largest clones add up to 28% of the sample. The CDR3 holds 15 amino acids from the cysteine to the phenylalanine. Only CDR3 DNA remains: 45 bases, in frame from the first base. V is shortened by 1 base, J by 3 bases, and the region joining them spans 13 bases. The germline V gene sets CDR1 to SGHTA and CDR2 to FQGNSA.

This clonotype showed up many times. This clone's antigen is unknown. Qualities for individual bases were not recorded, and no much larger clone is one base off. Broad study findings and their caveats: In some patients, high TCRbeta diversity at day 60 was attributed to recipient T cells and intrathymic progenitors that had survived conditioning. The apparently early alphabetaT-cell count recovery about two months after transplant was reportedly dependent on only several hundred rapidly expanded clones derived from non-depleted graft cells. Hyperexpanded clone frequencies declined over subsequent months; after one year, T-cell counts and TCRbeta diversity were mostly attributed to newly produced T cells.

The sequence derives from a child younger than two with acute myeloid leukemia, due to receive a stem cell transplant. The rearranged segments are TRBV7-2 and TRBJ2-7, and possibly TRBD1, on 6 matching bases. The specimen comprised PBMCs, sampled before TCRalphabeta/CD19-depleted stem cell transplant. Here is the DNA: TGTGCCAGCAGCTTAGGTCAGGGGTACATCTACGAGCAGTACTTC. Its protein product is CASSLGQGYIYEQYF.